This T cell receptor (beta chain) was sequenced in a study of OX40 agonist ivuxolimab in advanced cancers. Study-wide context: The patients' treatment was ivuxolimab, an agonistic anti-OX40 (CD134) antibody. Regarding the study as a whole: On average, a greater number of expanded clones characterised CD8+ T cells relative to CD4+.

Points on this clone: The antigen is undetermined.

The table came from immunoSEQ multiplex PCR; TCRdb's copy has only in-frame clones and leaves some out. The repertoire has 70,000 to 80,000 clones, 85% to 95% of them found once; the top ten carry around 14%. V trimming: 3 bases; J trimming: 4 bases; junction bases outside the gene matches: 5. The CDR3 is made up of 14 amino acids. The germline V gene has CDR1 SGHRS and CDR2 YFSETQ. The receptor comes from an adult with an advanced solid tumor such as melanoma, head and neck, liver or kidney cancer. The material sequenced was CD4+ or CD8+ T cells sorted from blood, taken in a trial of the OX40 agonist ivuxolimab. This rearrangement joins TRBV5-1 to TRBJ2-7, with 9 bases matching TRBD1. The CDR3 region is CASSWGTGSYEQYF. Written as DNA, the CDR3 is TGCGCCAGCAGCTGGGGGACAGGGAGTTACGAGCAGTACTTC.